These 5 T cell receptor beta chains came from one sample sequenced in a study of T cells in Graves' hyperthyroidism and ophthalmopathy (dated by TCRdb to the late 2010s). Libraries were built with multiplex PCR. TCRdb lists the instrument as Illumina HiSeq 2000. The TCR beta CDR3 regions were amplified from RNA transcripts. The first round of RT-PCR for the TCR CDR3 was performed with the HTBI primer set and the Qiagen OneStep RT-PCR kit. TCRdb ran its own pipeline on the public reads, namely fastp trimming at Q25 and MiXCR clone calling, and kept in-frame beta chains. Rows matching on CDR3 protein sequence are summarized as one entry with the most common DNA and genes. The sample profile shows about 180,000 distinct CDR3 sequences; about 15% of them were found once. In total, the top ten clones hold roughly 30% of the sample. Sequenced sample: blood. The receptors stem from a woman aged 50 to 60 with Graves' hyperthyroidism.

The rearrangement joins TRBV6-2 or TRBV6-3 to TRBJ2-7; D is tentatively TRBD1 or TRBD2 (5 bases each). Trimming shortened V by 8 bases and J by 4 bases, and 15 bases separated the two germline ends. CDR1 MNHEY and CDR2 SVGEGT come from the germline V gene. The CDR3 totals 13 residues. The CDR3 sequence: CASGDPNRYEQYF. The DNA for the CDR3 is TGTGCCAGCGGGGACCCCAATAGATACGAGCAGTACTTC.

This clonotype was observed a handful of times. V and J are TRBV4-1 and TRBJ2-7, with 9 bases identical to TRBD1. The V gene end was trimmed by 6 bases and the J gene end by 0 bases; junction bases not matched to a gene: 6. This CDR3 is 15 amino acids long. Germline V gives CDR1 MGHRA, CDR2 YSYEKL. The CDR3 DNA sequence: TGCGCCAGCAGTCGAGGACAGGGGCCCTCCTACGAGCAGTACTTC. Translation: CASSRGQGPSYEQYF.

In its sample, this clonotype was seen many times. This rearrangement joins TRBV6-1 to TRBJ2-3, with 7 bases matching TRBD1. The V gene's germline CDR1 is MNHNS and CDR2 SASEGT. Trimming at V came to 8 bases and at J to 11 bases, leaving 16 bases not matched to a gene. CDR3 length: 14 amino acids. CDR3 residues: CASGRQGPGLGQYF. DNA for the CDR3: TGTGCCAGCGGGAGACAGGGTCCGGGCTTAGGGCAGTATTTT.

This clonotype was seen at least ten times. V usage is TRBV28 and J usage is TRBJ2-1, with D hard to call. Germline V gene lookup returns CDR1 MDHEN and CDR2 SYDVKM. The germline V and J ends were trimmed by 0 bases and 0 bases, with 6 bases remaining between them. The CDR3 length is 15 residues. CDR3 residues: CASSLWSSSYNEQFF. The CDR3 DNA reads TGTGCCAGCAGTTTATGGTCGAGCTCCTACAATGAGCAGTTCTTC.

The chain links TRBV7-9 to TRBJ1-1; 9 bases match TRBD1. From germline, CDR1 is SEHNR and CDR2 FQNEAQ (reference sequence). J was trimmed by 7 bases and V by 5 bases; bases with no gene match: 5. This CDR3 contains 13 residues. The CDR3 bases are TGTGCCAGCAGCCCGGGACAGGGATTTGAAGCTTTCTTT. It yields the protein CASSPGQGFEAFF.